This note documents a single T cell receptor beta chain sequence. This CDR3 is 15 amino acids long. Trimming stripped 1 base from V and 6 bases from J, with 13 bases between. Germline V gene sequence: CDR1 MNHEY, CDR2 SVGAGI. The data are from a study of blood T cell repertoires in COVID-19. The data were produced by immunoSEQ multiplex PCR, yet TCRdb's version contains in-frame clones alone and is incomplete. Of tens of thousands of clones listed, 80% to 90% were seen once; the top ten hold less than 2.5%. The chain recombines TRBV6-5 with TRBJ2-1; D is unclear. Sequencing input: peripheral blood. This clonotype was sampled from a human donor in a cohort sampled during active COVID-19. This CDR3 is CASSYYSRYSNEQFF. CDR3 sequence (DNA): TGTGCCAGCAGTTACTATAGCCGTTACTCCAATGAGCAGTTCTTC.